This TCR beta chain was sequenced for a study of Tregs in tolerant kidney transplant recipients. Unstimulated Tregs (CD4+CD25+CD127-) and CD4+CD25- non-Tregs were sorted from PBMCs. CDR1 and CDR2 (germline): SGHAT, FQNNGV. V lost 5 bases and J lost 1; bases outside the gene matches: 2. The CDR3 consists of 14 residues. Repertoires were generated with immunoSEQ multiplex PCR, while TCRdb's copy carries only in-frame clones and drops some. This sample has tens of thousands of clones; roughly 89% occur once, and the top ten carry approximately 0.4%. The table lists this clone with a count of one. Sequenced material: CD4+ T cells from blood, taken before the transplant. The chain links TRBV11-2 to TRBJ2-1, with TRBD1 identical over 7 bases. The TCR sequence derives from a human donor who received a combined kidney and bone marrow transplant. The CDR3 coding sequence is TGTGCCAGCAGCCCGACAGGGTCCTACAATGAGCAGTTCTTC. It codes for CASSPTGSYNEQFF.